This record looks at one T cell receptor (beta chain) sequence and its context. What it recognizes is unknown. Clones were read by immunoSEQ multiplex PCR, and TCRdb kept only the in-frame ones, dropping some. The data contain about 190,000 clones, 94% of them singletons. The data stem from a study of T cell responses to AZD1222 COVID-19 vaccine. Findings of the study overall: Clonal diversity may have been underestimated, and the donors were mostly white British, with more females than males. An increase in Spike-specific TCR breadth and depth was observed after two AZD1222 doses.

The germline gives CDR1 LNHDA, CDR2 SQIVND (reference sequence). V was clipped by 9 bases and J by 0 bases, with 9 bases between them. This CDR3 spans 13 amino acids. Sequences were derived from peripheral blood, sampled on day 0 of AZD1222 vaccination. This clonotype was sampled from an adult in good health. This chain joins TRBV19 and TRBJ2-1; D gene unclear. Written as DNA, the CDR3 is TGTGCCAGCACCGAAAACTCCTACAATGAGCAGTTCTTC. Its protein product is CASTENSYNEQFF.